Presented here are 32 T cell receptor beta chains from one specimen sequenced in a study of blood T cell repertoires in COVID-19. Method: immunoSEQ multiplex PCR; TCRdb's copy keeps in-frame clones and lacks some. This sample carries 180,000 or so clones, approximately 87% of them seen once, and the ten largest clones take roughly 3.7%. The specimen sequenced was peripheral blood. These receptors originate from a man aged 18 to 30 with active or convalescent COVID-19.

This clone showed up just a few times. The V gene is TRBV5-5, the J gene TRBJ1-1; the D gene is possibly TRBD1 (5 bases). The CDR3 runs 16 residues. Germline lookup yields CDR1 SGHKS and CDR2 YYEKEE (reference sequence). The V end lost 4 bases, the J end lost 3 bases, and 19 bases lay between the germline ends. The CDR3, as DNA: TGTGCCAGCAGCCCTAGGACGGGTGTAGGGGACACTGAAGCTTTCTTT. Encoded protein: CASSPRTGVGDTEAFF.

J is TRBJ2-6 and V is TRBV28; 8 nucleotides line up with TRBD1. The length of the CDR3 is 19 residues. Germline V gene sequence: CDR1 MDHEN, CDR2 SYDVKM. V lost 6 bases and J lost 0; bases outside the gene matches: 13. The CDR3 DNA follows: TGTGCCAGCAGAACCACCGGGACAGGCGCGAGCTCTGGGGCCAACGTCCTGACTTTC. It yields the protein CASRTTGTGASSGANVLTF.

This sequence joins TRBV4-1 and TRBJ1-2, with 9 bases lining up with TRBD1. CDR3 length equals 15 residues. CDR1 MGHRA and CDR2 YSYEKL come from the germline V gene. V lost 4 bases, J lost 6 bases, and 9 bases stayed unmatched. The CDR3 DNA sequence: TGCGCCAGCAGCCCAATCGGGACAGGGCTAAATGGCTACACCTTC. This gives the protein CASSPIGTGLNGYTF.

J is TRBJ2-1 and V is TRBV5-1; 7 bases are a match to TRBD2. This CDR3 contains 17 residues. Trimming cost V 0 bases and J 0 bases; bases outside gene matches: 6. Germline assignment: CDR1 SGHRS and CDR2 YFSETQ. The CDR3 DNA reads TGCGCCAGCAGCTTGGCTAGCGGACGAGACTCCTACAATGAGCAGTTCTTC. As protein: CASSLASGRDSYNEQFF. The whole variable domain, remainder taken from reference TRBV5-1 and TRBJ2-1, is KAGVTQTPRYLIKTRGQQVTLSCSPISGHRSVSWYQQTPGQGLQFLFEYFSETQRNKGNFPGRFSGRQFSNSRSEMNVSTLELGDSALYLCASSLASGRDSYNEQFFGPGTRLTVL.

This chain joins TRBV5-6 and TRBJ1-1; D is perhaps TRBD1 (5 bases). V lost 6 bases and J lost 3, with 21 bases in between. CDR3 size: 16 residues. Germline V gives CDR1 SGHDT, CDR2 YYEEEE. As DNA, the CDR3 is TGTGCCAGCATTCGTGATTGGGGCAGGGCGGACACTGAAGCTTTCTTT. Encoded protein: CASIRDWGRADTEAFF.

V is TRBV7-3 and J is TRBJ2-6; possible D gene TRBD1, 5 bases. This CDR3 has 15 amino acids. Trimming pared 4 bases from V and 0 bases from J, leaving 7 bases between. Germline lookup yields CDR1 SGHTA and CDR2 FQGTGA. The CDR3 DNA follows: TGTGCCAGCAGCTCAGGGCCCTCTGGGGCCAACGTCCTGACTTTC. Translated, it gives CASSSGPSGANVLTF.

The chain couples TRBV13 to TRBJ2-4; no reliable D call. The CDR3 has 14 residues. Trimming took off 3 bases at V and 0 bases at J, with 6 bases between the two ends. CDR1 is PRHDT, CDR2 FYEKMQ, per germline (reference sequence). CDR3 protein: CASSFVVAKNIQYF. CDR3 DNA: TGTGCCAGCAGCTTCGTAGTAGCCAAAAACATTCAGTACTTC.

This rearrangement joins TRBV20-1 to TRBJ2-1, with 10 bases aligning to TRBD2. This CDR3 contains 15 residues. V shed 3 bases and J 5 bases; nucleotides not matched to a gene: 7. The germline V gene encodes CDR1 DFQATT and CDR2 SNEGSKA (reference sequence). CDR3 protein: CSASDSGRAHNEQFF. CDR3 DNA sequence: TGCAGTGCTAGTGACAGCGGGAGGGCCCACAATGAGCAGTTCTTC.

The chain uses TRBV7-9 and TRBJ2-7, with TRBD2 matching 13 bases. With V trimmed by 6 bases and J by 9 bases, 11 bases remained unmatched. CDR3 length equals 15 residues. Germline V gene lookup returns CDR1 SEHNR and CDR2 FQNEAQ (reference sequence). In DNA, the CDR3 is TGTGCCAGCAGAAAAGACGGACTAGCGGGAGCCGGGCAGTACTTC. Its translation is CASRKDGLAGAGQYF.

CDR3 sequence (DNA): TGTGCCAGCAGCACAGGACTAGCGGGAGTAGGTGAGACCCAGTACTTC. Translation gives CASSTGLAGVGETQYF. The chain employs TRBV7-9 and TRBJ2-5, with 13 bases fitting TRBD2. With V trimmed by 5 bases and J by 5 bases, 8 bases remained unmatched. The CDR3 length is 16 residues. Germline V gene data show CDR1 as SEHNR and CDR2 as FQNEAQ (reference sequence).

The rearrangement links TRBV4-1 to TRBJ2-3; 7 positions agree with TRBD2. CDR1 and CDR2 (germline): MGHRA, YSYEKL. Unmatched junction bases numbered 8, after V lost 3 bases and J lost 2 bases. The CDR3 has 16 residues. As DNA, the CDR3 is TGCGCCAGCAGCCAGGCGCACGCGGGAGCCACAGATACGCAGTATTTT. Protein: CASSQAHAGATDTQYF.

The chain is built from TRBV11-3 and TRBJ2-1; 8 nucleotides match TRBD2. The CDR3 extends over 16 amino acids. Germline V gives CDR1 SGHNT, CDR2 YENEEA. With V trimmed by 4 bases and J by 4 bases, 9 bases remained unmatched. The CDR3 bases are TGTGCCAGCAGCTCAACACCGACTAGCGTGTACAATGAGCAGTTCTTC. Its protein product is CASSSTPTSVYNEQFF.

The V and J genes are TRBV7-2 and TRBJ2-7; a weak D match, TRBD2 (5 bases). The CDR3 is 13 residues long. Per germline, CDR1 SGHTA and CDR2 FQGNSA. V was pared by 4 bases and J by 2 bases, with 9 bases between. CDR3 in DNA: TGTGCCAGCAGCTCGGACGGGACCTACGAGCAGTACTTC. Amino acids: CASSSDGTYEQYF.

The rearrangement links TRBV7-9 to TRBJ1-1; 7 bases align to TRBD1. Germline-derived CDR1 and CDR2 are SEHNR and FQNEAQ (reference sequence). This CDR3 has 14 amino acids. V was pared by 6 bases and J by 6 bases, with 10 bases of the junction left unmatched. CDR3 sequence (DNA): TGTGCCAGCAGTGAACAGGGGACATCAGCTGAAGCTTTCTTT. Its protein is CASSEQGTSAEAFF.

The rearrangement uses TRBV4-2 and TRBJ2-3, with D possibly TRBD2 on 5 matching bases. Germline CDR1 LGHNA, CDR2 YNFKEQ. V shed 1 base and J shed 2 bases, with 10 bases lying between them. The CDR3 runs to 15 residues. CDR3: CASSQGTSPTDTQYF. CDR3 nucleotides: TGTGCCAGCAGCCAAGGAACTAGTCCCACAGATACGCAGTATTTT.

This chain connects TRBV7-9 to TRBJ2-1, with 10 bases identical to TRBD2. The CDR3 sequence is 17 residues long. Germline CDR1 is SEHNR and CDR2 is FQNEAQ (reference sequence). V shed 4 bases and J 4 bases; nucleotides not matched to a gene: 10. Written as DNA, the CDR3 is TGTGCCAGCAGCTCCCCTGGGCAACTAGCGGGGTACAATGAGCAGTTCTTC. Translated, it gives CASSSPGQLAGYNEQFF.

The sample holds a few counts of this clone. The rearrangement joins TRBV12-3 or TRBV12-4 to TRBJ2-4; 8 nucleotides agree with TRBD1. V dropped 5 bases and J dropped 8; count of bases not matched to a gene: 5. There are 13 residues in the CDR3. The CDR3 sequence is CASSNRGEDIQYF. The CDR3 coding sequence is TGTGCCAGCAGTAACAGGGGGGAGGACATTCAGTACTTC.

The chain uses TRBV29-1 and TRBJ1-2; TRBD1 matches at 10 bases. Germline V gene lookup returns CDR1 SQVTM and CDR2 ANQGSEA. CDR3 length: 13 residues. Trimming took 6 bases from V and 7 from J; bases not matched to a gene: 8. Written as DNA, the CDR3 is TGCAGCGTAGAACGGGACAGGGGAACTGGCTACACCTTC. Protein: CSVERDRGTGYTF.

This clone was counted only a few times. The chain couples TRBV6-2 or TRBV6-3 to TRBJ2-3; maybe TRBD2 (6 bases). The V gene lost 2 bases and the J gene lost 1 base, with 13 bases spanning the gap. The CDR3 is made up of 16 amino acids. Germline V lookup: CDR1 MNHEY, CDR2 SVGEGT. The CDR3 DNA reads TGTGCCAGCAGTTACCCTCTGACTAGGGGCACAGATACGCAGTATTTT. Its protein is CASSYPLTRGTDTQYF.

The J gene is TRBJ2-7, the V gene TRBV27, with 7 nucleotides matching TRBD2. With 5 bases clipped from V and 4 bases from J, the junction kept 5 bases outside the gene matches. The CDR3 spans 13 residues. From germline, CDR1 is MNHEY and CDR2 SMNVEV (reference sequence). CDR3 DNA sequence: TGTGCCAGCAGTGCATCGGGGGGATACGAGCAGTACGTC. The encoded protein is CASSASGGYEQYV.

The chain is built from TRBV5-1 and TRBJ2-1; D is possibly TRBD2 (7 bases). CDR3 length: 16 residues. Trimming pared 1 base from V and 10 bases from J, leaving 21 bases between. The germline CDR1 and CDR2 sequences are SGHRS and YFSETQ. The CDR3 loop is CASSLSMAGATGEQFF. The CDR3 region has the DNA TGCGCCAGCAGCTTGTCTATGGCGGGGGCCACGGGGGAGCAGTTCTTC.

The rearrangement links TRBV6-5 to TRBJ2-1, with D maybe TRBD1 (5 bases). Looked up from germline, CDR1 is MNHEY and CDR2 is SVGAGI. The CDR3 has 14 amino acids. The V end lost 6 bases, the J end lost 5 bases, and 14 bases lay between the germline ends. CDR3 amino acids: CASSWGPDNNEQFF. The CDR3 DNA sequence: TGTGCCAGCAGCTGGGGTCCGGACAACAATGAGCAGTTCTTC.

This clone has a single count. V gene TRBV7-2 combines with J gene TRBJ1-1, with 7 nucleotides matching TRBD1. Looked up from germline, CDR1 is SGHTA and CDR2 is FQGNSA. CDR3 length: 15 residues. J gave up 5 bases and V 1 base, and 7 bases lay outside the gene matches. CDR3 amino acids: CASSLGQGVETEAFF. CDR3 DNA sequence: TGTGCCAGCAGCTTAGGGCAGGGGGTTGAAACTGAAGCTTTCTTT.

This clone came up once. The V and J genes are TRBV20-1 and TRBJ1-5; TRBD1 matches at 9 bases. Unmatched junction bases numbered 4, after V lost 3 bases and J lost 7 bases. This CDR3 comprises 13 residues. Germline loops: CDR1 DFQATT, CDR2 SNEGSKA (reference sequence). Written as DNA, the CDR3 is TGCAGTGCTAGTGGACAGGGGAACCAGCCCCAGCATTTT. Protein sequence: CSASGQGNQPQHF.

This chain connects TRBV12-3 or TRBV12-4 to TRBJ2-1; the D gene is possibly TRBD2 (5 bases). Trimming left V 3 bases short and J 13 bases short, with 13 bases between. The CDR3 has 12 residues. CDR3 protein: CASSFSLAFQFF. CDR3 bases: TGTGCCAGCAGTTTTAGTCTAGCCTTTCAGTTCTTC.

The rearrangement uses TRBV5-1 and TRBJ1-2; 8 nucleotides line up with TRBD1. The V and J ends lost 4 bases and 4 bases, in that order; junction bases with no gene match: 9. Germline V gene lookup returns CDR1 SGHRS and CDR2 YFSETQ. This CDR3 has 15 amino acids. Here the CDR3 DNA reads TGCGCCAGCAGCCAAGCTTTGACAGGGGTCTATGGCTACACCTTC. It codes for CASSQALTGVYGYTF.

The chain couples TRBV24-1 to TRBJ2-5, with 11 bases matching TRBD2. The V and J ends lost 1 base and 5 bases, in that order; junction bases with no gene match: 8. Germline V lookup: CDR1 KGHDR, CDR2 SFDVKD. The CDR3 loop spans 17 amino acids. CDR3 sequence reads: CATSDLGLAGGGETQYF. In DNA, the CDR3 is TGTGCCACCAGTGATTTAGGGCTAGCGGGAGGCGGGGAGACCCAGTACTTC.

The V gene is TRBV29-1, the J gene TRBJ2-7; the match to TRBD2 covers 8 bases. Germline trimming cut 6 bases from V and 0 bases from J; bases unmatched to any gene: 7. The CDR3 consists of 14 residues. Looked up from germline, CDR1 is SQVTM and CDR2 is ANQGSEA. CDR3 sequence: CSVREGRGSYEQYF. The CDR3 nucleotides are TGCAGCGTCCGGGAGGGCCGGGGCTCCTACGAGCAGTACTTC.

This rearrangement joins TRBV18 to TRBJ1-1; D possibly corresponds to TRBD1 (6 bases). CDR3 length: 14 residues. The germline V gene has CDR1 KGHSH and CDR2 LQKENI. The ends were cut back, 4 bases at V and 6 bases at J, with 15 bases in the middle. CDR3 in amino acids: CASSLGGVGSEAFF. In DNA form, the CDR3 reads TGTGCCAGCTCACTAGGGGGAGTTGGCTCTGAAGCTTTCTTT.

This sequence joins TRBV6-5 and TRBJ2-1, with D perhaps TRBD1 (6 bases). The germline V gene has CDR1 MNHEY and CDR2 SVGAGI. CDR3 length: 15 amino acids. V dropped 5 bases and J dropped 4 bases, with 15 bases sitting between them. The CDR3 sequence: CASSTSPQGYNEQFF. The CDR3 coding sequence is TGTGCCAGCAGTACGAGCCCCCAGGGGTACAATGAGCAGTTCTTC.

The chain uses TRBV4-3 and TRBJ2-1; TRBD2 matches 9 bases. The CDR3 is 17 amino acids. J gave up 4 bases and V 3 bases, and 10 bases lay outside the gene matches. Germline-derived CDR1 and CDR2 are LGHNA and YSLEER. The CDR3 is CASSQAPIAGAYNEQFF. Here the CDR3 DNA reads TGCGCCAGCAGCCAGGCCCCAATAGCGGGAGCATACAATGAGCAGTTCTTC.

The CDR3 loop reads CASSAGVGTDTQYF. The CDR3 DNA reads TGTGCCAGCAGCGCGGGGGTCGGCACAGATACGCAGTATTTT. This chain connects TRBV9 to TRBJ2-3, with D possibly being TRBD2 (6 bases). Germline CDR1 SGDLS, CDR2 YYNGEE. The CDR3 totals 14 residues. Trimming pared 3 bases from V and 1 base from J, leaving 9 bases between.